This TCR beta chain was sequenced in a study of CD8 T cells in ankylosing spondylitis. The authors made TCR beta libraries by quantitative 5'-RACE with molecular barcodes. TCRdb re-analysed the 5' RACE reads in MiXCR, keeping a single row per CDR3 protein. The profile covers about 240,000 distinct CDR3 sequences, with around 9.1% appearing a single time and around 7% taken by the ten largest. This clonotype came up many times. This CDR3 has 15 amino acids. Germline CDR1 reads SGHDN; CDR2 reads FVKESK. V shed 4 bases, J shed 0 bases, and the junction held 4 bases outside the gene matches. Material for sequencing was blood, either unsorted or a sorted T cell fraction (not recorded which). This chain connects TRBV14 to TRBJ2-7; TRBD2 agrees at 9 bases. This clonotype originated in a male donor with ankylosing spondylitis or in good health (not recorded which). DNA of the CDR3: TGTGCCAGCAGCCTTAGCGGGAGAAGCTCCTACGAGCAGTACTTC. Protein: CASSLSGRSSYEQYF.